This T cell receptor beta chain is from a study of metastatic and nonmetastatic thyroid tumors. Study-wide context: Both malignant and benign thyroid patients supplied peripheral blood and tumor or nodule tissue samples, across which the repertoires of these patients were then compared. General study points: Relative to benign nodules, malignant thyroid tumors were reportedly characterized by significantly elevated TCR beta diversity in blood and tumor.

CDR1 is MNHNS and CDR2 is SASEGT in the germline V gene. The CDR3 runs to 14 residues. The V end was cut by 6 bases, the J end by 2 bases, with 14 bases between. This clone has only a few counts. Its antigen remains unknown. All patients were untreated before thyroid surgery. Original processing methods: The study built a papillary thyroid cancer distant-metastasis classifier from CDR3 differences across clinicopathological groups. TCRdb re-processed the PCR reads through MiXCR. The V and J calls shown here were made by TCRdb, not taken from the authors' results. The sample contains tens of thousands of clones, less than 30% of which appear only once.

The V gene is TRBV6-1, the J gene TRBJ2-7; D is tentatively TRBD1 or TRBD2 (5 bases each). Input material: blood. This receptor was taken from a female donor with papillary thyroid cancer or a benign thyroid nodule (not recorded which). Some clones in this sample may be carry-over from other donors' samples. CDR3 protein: CASSGTYQTYEQYF. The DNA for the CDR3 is TGTGCCAGCAGCGGGACGTACCAGACCTACGAGCAGTACTTC.